This T cell receptor (beta chain) was identified in a study of CD8+CD57+ T cells in acquired aplastic anemia. The CDR3 contains 14 residues. Germline V lookup: CDR1 SNHLY, CDR2 FYNNEI. Trimming left V 3 bases short and J 4 bases short, with 10 bases between. CDR3 and TCR beta VDJ profiling relied on a genomic DNA template. TCRdb re-analysed the reads in MiXCR, keeping a single row per CDR3 protein. Found here are just over 400,000 distinct CDR3 sequences, 55% to 70% of them singletons; the top ten hold less than 4%. This chain uses TRBV2 with TRBJ2-1, with D unclear. The specimen sequenced was sorted CD4+, CD8+, or CD8+CD57+ T cells (not recorded which) from PBMCs. This sequence was found in a human donor in good health, serving as a control. The CDR3 sequence: CASSEAGRYNEQFF. Here the CDR3 DNA reads TGTGCCAGCAGTGAGGCAGGCCGATACAATGAGCAGTTCTTC.